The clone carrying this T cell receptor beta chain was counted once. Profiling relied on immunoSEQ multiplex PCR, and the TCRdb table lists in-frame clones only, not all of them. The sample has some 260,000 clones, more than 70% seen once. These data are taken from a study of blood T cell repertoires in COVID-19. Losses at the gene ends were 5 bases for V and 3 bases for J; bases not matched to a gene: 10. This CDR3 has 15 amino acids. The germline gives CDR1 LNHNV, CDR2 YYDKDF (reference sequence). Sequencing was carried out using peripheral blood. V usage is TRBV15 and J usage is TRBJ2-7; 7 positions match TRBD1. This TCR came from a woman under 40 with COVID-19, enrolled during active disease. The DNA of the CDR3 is TGTGCCACCAGCCCACGACAGGGCCGGGTCTACGAGCAGTACTTC. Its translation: CATSPRQGRVYEQYF.